One sample yielded the 16 T cell receptor beta chains listed below, sequenced in a study of T cell responses to AZD1222 COVID-19 vaccine. Method: immunoSEQ multiplex PCR; TCRdb's copy keeps in-frame clones and lacks some. The data contain 150,000 to 200,000 clones, more than 85% of them singletons. Sequenced material: peripheral blood, taken on day 0 of AZD1222 vaccination. These receptor sequences come from an adult in good health.

This chain joins TRBV29-1 and TRBJ1-5; D remains ambiguous. The germline V gene encodes CDR1 SQVTM and CDR2 ANQGSEA. The V gene lost 4 bases and the J gene lost 0 bases, with 7 bases spanning the gap. This CDR3 has 13 amino acids. In DNA, the CDR3 is TGCAGCGTTGCCCGTTATAGCAATCAGCCCCAGCATTTT. It encodes CSVARYSNQPQHF.

In its sample, this clone was seen once. The chain uses TRBV7-2 and TRBJ1-1, with 8 bases that match TRBD1. The CDR3 covers 14 residues. After removal of 5 bases from V and 4 bases from J, the junction contained 6 bases not matched to a gene. The germline CDR1 and CDR2 sequences are SGHTA and FQGNSA. CDR3 amino acids: CASSKDRVGTEAFF. DNA of the CDR3: TGTGCCAGCAGCAAGGACAGGGTTGGCACTGAAGCTTTCTTT.

This chain connects TRBV18 to TRBJ1-6; a possible D gene is TRBD1 (5 bases). V was pared by 6 bases and J by 10 bases, with 16 bases between. Germline CDR1 and CDR2: KGHSH and LQKENI. The CDR3 sequence is 14 residues long. CDR3 in DNA: TGTGCCAGCTCGAGTATGGGGGGTGGATCACCCCTCCACTTT. This sequence encodes CASSSMGGGSPLHF.

The CDR3 here is CASSLVGEMNTEAFF. The CDR3 region has the DNA TGCGCCAGCAGCTTGGTGGGGGAAATGAACACTGAAGCTTTCTTT. V usage is TRBV5-1 and J usage is TRBJ1-1; TRBD1 might be the D (5 bases). Germline V lookup: CDR1 SGHRS, CDR2 YFSETQ. The V end was cut by 0 bases, the J end by 0 bases, with 9 bases between. This CDR3 region has 15 residues.

V and J are TRBV10-3 and TRBJ2-5, with D unresolved. With 7 bases removed from V and 2 bases from J, the gap between germline ends came to 14 bases. This CDR3 has 14 residues. CDR1 ENHRY and CDR2 SYGVKD come from the germline V gene. The CDR3 DNA sequence: TGTGCCATCACTACGGTTTTGATACAAGAGACCCAGTACTTC. The encoded protein is CAITTVLIQETQYF.

V is TRBV3-1 (or the pseudogene TRBV3-2) and J is TRBJ2-7; 7 bases agree with TRBD1. In germline, CDR1 is LGHDT, CDR2 YNNKEL (reference sequence). This CDR3 contains 14 residues. V was clipped by 3 bases and J by 3 bases; unmatched bases: 5. The CDR3 region is CASSHSDRVYEQYF. The CDR3 DNA reads as TGTGCCAGCAGCCACTCCGACAGGGTCTACGAGCAGTACTTC.

The genes are TRBV4-1 and TRBJ1-2; the D gene is possibly TRBD1 (5 bases). Looked up from germline, CDR1 is MGHRA and CDR2 is YSYEKL. With 1 base removed from V and 2 bases from J, the gap between germline ends came to 8 bases. The length of the CDR3 is 14 residues. This CDR3 is CASSQVSGNYGYTF. CDR3 nucleotide sequence: TGCGCCAGCAGCCAAGTATCAGGGAACTATGGCTACACCTTC.

This chain uses TRBV27 with TRBJ1-5; D gene ambiguous. V lost 6 bases to trimming and J lost 11 bases, with 26 bases between them. The germline V gene encodes CDR1 MNHEY and CDR2 SMNVEV (reference sequence). This CDR3 has 16 amino acids. The CDR3 protein is CASSDEQIPNMSAQHF. CDR3 DNA sequence: TGTGCCAGCAGCGATGAACAGATTCCCAACATGAGTGCCCAGCATTTT.

In its sample, this clone was seen once. CDR3 residues: CASSAGLNTNQPQHF. As DNA, the CDR3 is TGCGCCAGCAGCGCGGGACTCAATACTAATCAGCCCCAGCATTTT. The chain recombines TRBV4-1 with TRBJ1-5; possible D gene TRBD1, 5 bases. The CDR3 extends over 15 amino acids. The ends were cut back, 5 bases at V and 4 bases at J, with 15 bases in the middle. Per the germline V gene, CDR1 is MGHRA and CDR2 is YSYEKL.

The CDR3 DNA reads TGTGCCAGCAGTGCGGGCAGGCCCAATTCACCCCTCCACTTT. Translating it yields CASSAGRPNSPLHF. This chain connects TRBV2 to TRBJ1-6; D is unclear. The germline CDR1 and CDR2 sequences are SNHLY and FYNNEI. V lost 4 bases to trimming and J lost 7 bases, with 11 bases between them. The CDR3 contains 14 residues.

The chain joins TRBV19 to TRBJ2-2; 9 bases agree with TRBD1. This CDR3 has 16 residues. Germline CDR1 and CDR2: LNHDA and SQIVND (reference sequence). The CDR3: CANYTGGSSSTGELFF. The CDR3 nucleotides read TGTGCGAATTATACAGGGGGCTCGTCGAGCACCGGGGAGCTGTTTTTT.

The V call is TRBV24-1, the J call TRBJ1-2; D gene unclear. The length of the CDR3 is 13 residues. Germline V gene lookup returns CDR1 KGHDR and CDR2 SFDVKD. V lost 6 bases to trimming and J lost 0 bases, with 7 bases between them. CDR3 region: CATSIGTNYGYTF. The DNA for the CDR3 is TGTGCCACCAGTATCGGAACTAACTATGGCTACACCTTC.

This clone came up a few times. This chain connects TRBV29-1 to TRBJ2-7; D ambiguous. CDR1 and CDR2 from the germline V gene are SQVTM and ANQGSEA. This CDR3 has 12 residues. V lost 1 base and J lost 6, with 10 bases in between. CDR3 DNA: TGCAGCGTTGAAGGGCAAAGGGCCGAGCAGTACTTC. Translated, it gives CSVEGQRAEQYF.

The chain carries TRBV6-4 and TRBJ2-7; 9 positions agree with TRBD2. CDR1 and CDR2 (germline): MRHNA, SNTAGT. V dropped 4 bases and J dropped 1; count of bases not matched to a gene: 8. The CDR3 totals 16 residues. CDR3 amino acids: CASSVSSSGASYEQYF. The CDR3, as DNA: TGTGCCAGCAGTGTTTCGTCTAGCGGGGCATCCTACGAGCAGTACTTC.

J is TRBJ1-4 and V is TRBV11-2, with 7 bases lining up with TRBD1. Germline V gives CDR1 SGHAT, CDR2 FQNNGV. The CDR3 contains 15 residues. Unmatched junction bases numbered 8, after V lost 5 bases and J lost 5 bases. The CDR3: CASSEQTGINEKLFF. In DNA, the CDR3 is TGTGCCAGCAGCGAGCAGACAGGGATAAATGAAAAACTGTTTTTT.

This rearrangement joins TRBV27 to TRBJ1-2; maybe TRBD1 (6 bases). The ends were cut back, 7 bases at V and 8 bases at J, with 17 bases in the middle. CDR3 size: 13 residues. In germline, CDR1 is MNHEY, CDR2 SMNVEV (reference sequence). The CDR3 region is CASTKSGAGGYTF. The CDR3 DNA reads as TGTGCCAGCACCAAATCGGGGGCGGGGGGCTACACCTTC.